This T cell receptor (beta chain) is from a study of cytomegalovirus exposure and HLA in healthy donors. Germline V CDR1 and CDR2: LNHDA, SQIVND (reference sequence). CDR3 length: 15 amino acids. Trimming removed 4 bases from V and 5 bases from J; junction bases left unmatched: 7. This PCR relied on a set of 60 Vbeta primers and 13 Jbeta primers. Clones were read by immunoSEQ multiplex PCR, and TCRdb kept only the in-frame ones, dropping some. The sample has 150,000 to 200,000 clones, approximately 83% seen once; the top ten hold 3.1%. This clone was observed a few times. The antigen is not known. Findings of the study overall: A link between a missense DCLRE1C variant and TCR beta V- and J-gene trimming emerged from a later analysis.

The source is a male donor in good health and CMV-seronegative. The specimen sequenced was PBMCs. This chain connects TRBV19 to TRBJ2-5, with 10 bases aligning to TRBD1. The CDR3 here is CASSNGTGEVETQYF. The CDR3 bases are TGTGCCAGTAGTAACGGGACAGGGGAAGTGGAGACCCAGTACTTC.